This record looks at one T cell receptor (beta chain) sequence and its context. Its antigen is unknown. There are no base qualities to consult, and no much larger clone falls within one base. The library was made by PCR. TCR sequencing of DNA from cultured CD4+ T cells used the Oncomine TCR Beta short-read assay at the Johns Hopkins FTIC core. Genomic DNA was extracted from the cultured CD4+ T cells with the QIAamp micro DNA kit. Oncomine TCR Beta libraries from cultured CD4+ T cells were pooled with unique dual indexes and sequenced on an Illumina iSeq 100. Turning to the authors' computational methods: Non-productive sequences were filtered out, and CDR3s that did not start with C, did not end with F or W, or were shorter than 7 amino acids were discarded. Antigen-specific clonotypes were identified using the MANAFEST web application through comparison of peptide-stimulated wells with reference and other culture wells. To be called positive, a clone needed an FDR below 0.05, an odds ratio above 5, and a productive frequency above 0.1% in at least two of three replicate wells. Cross-reactive clonotypes were defined as significantly expanded in both SARS-CoV-2 spike wells and at least one common cold coronavirus spike condition. CDR3 homology was assessed with Levenshtein distances (stringdist) and unrooted phylogenetic trees (ape) in R version 3.6.1. TCRdb trimmed the raw reads at Q25, called clones with MiXCR and kept productive beta chains. Rows are unified per CDR3 protein, each entry keeping the most common DNA and genes. These V and J calls are TCRdb output, not the study's own analysis. The sample table contains about 11,000 distinct CDR3 sequences; only one count was recorded for under 30% of them. The ten biggest clones cover under 25% of the sample.

V drops 0 bases and J drops 3 bases, leaving 15 bases in between. The germline V gene (reference sequence) sets CDR1 to DFQATT and CDR2 to SNEGSKA. Counted from cysteine to phenylalanine, this CDR3 has 16 amino acids. Only CDR3 DNA is held: 48 bases, read in frame from base 1. The data stem from a study of vaccination and CD4 T cells after COVID-19 (dated by TCRdb to the early 2020s). A note on the overall study: Convalescent patients had a positive SARS-CoV-2 result on nasal swab PCR, and of these patients, fewer than ten had mild disease and one had severe disease. Six males and four females were included in the convalescent cohort, with two Hispanic individuals, seven Caucasians, two Asians and one multiracial person represented. Participants got two doses of the Pfizer-BioNTech BNT162b2 vaccine (n=8) or two doses of the Moderna mRNA-1273 vaccine (n=2). Post-COVID blood samples from convalescent patients were collected a median of 101 days after diagnosis, with a range of roughly 30 to 170 days. Post-vaccine blood samples were obtained a median of roughly 75 days after the second vaccine dose, with a range of roughly 12 to 250 days. The cultures were stimulated with overlapping spike peptide pools from SARS-CoV-2 and from the common cold coronaviruses HCoV-NL63, HCoV-OC43 and HCoV-229E. In control cultures, a CEFX viral epitope pool was used as positive control, an HIV-1 Nef peptide pool was used as negative control, or no peptide was added. The spike-specific CD4+ TCR repertoire was compared before and after mRNA vaccination in about nine COVID-19 convalescent patients and a handful of infection-naive healthy vaccine recipients.

What the authors observed across the whole study: Only a relatively small number of convalescent patients were included in the study, and early timepoints following natural infection were not analyzed. Of the vaccine-specific clones in convalescent patients, 304 of 307, or nearly all, reacted only to SARS-CoV-2 spike and did not cross-react with common cold coronaviruses. Among the post-vaccine SARS-CoV-2-reactive clones in convalescent patients, a median approximately 90% showed up only after vaccination, which suggests vaccine-specific priming. An increase in the median number of SARS-CoV-2-reactive clonotypes from more than 20 after infection to 38 after vaccination was observed, but the change was not found to be significant.

The treatment or condition label corresponds to: roughly ten-day PBMC culture with coronavirus spike peptide pools or control peptides (ViraFEST assay). To expand antigen-specific T cells with peptide pools and then pick out the expanded clonotypes through TCR sequencing, the study relied on the ViraFEST assay. Positive SARS-CoV-2 PCR tests in the convalescent patients dated from March to December 2020, before Alpha, Beta and Delta variants emerged in the United States. PBMCs were cultured at around 2.2 million per well in IMDM supplemented with approximately 5% human AB serum and roughly 10 IU/ml IL-2, with about 9 ug/ml peptide pools added. Half of the culture medium was replaced with fresh IL-2-containing medium on days 3 and 7. Once the cells had been in culture for about 10 days, the EasySep CD4+ T cell isolation kit was used to isolate CD4+ T cells by negative selection. Ficoll-Paque Plus gradient centrifugation was used to isolate PBMCs from whole blood, and the isolated PBMCs were then either used fresh or cryopreserved at -140C. Each culture condition was generally run in triplicate wells.

The sequence is built from TRBV20-1 and TRBJ1-5; TRBD1 is perhaps the D gene, given 5 matching bases. The TCR comes from a human donor with COVID-19. Sequencing used cultured CD4+ T cells from blood. The DNA is as follows: TGCAGTGCTAGAGAGGAGGGACGAAGTATCAATCAGCCCCAGCATTTT. The translation is CSAREEGRSINQPQHF.